This TCR beta chain comes out of a study of blood T cell repertoires in COVID-19. As for the study in general: T cells, B-cell-depleted T cells, or PBMCs provided the cDNA or gDNA that served as material.

Per the original methods: Scientists estimated how many nucleated cells there were by amplifying reference gene primers. Repertoires were generated with immunoSEQ multiplex PCR, while TCRdb's copy carries only in-frame clones and drops some. V and J calls and clone size are given by that table; D and trimming were obtained from the DNA. Of roughly 150,000 clones listed, 81% are singletons. CDR1 SGHNT and CDR2 YENEEA come from the germline V gene. J lost 8 bases, V lost 0 bases, and 10 bases had no gene match. This CDR3 is built from 16 residues. The chain links TRBV11-3 to TRBJ2-1, with 7 bases matching TRBD1. Sample: PBMCs or T cells enriched from blood (not recorded which). The receptor's source is a woman aged 40 to 50 with acute COVID-19. The chain's CDR3 is CASSLDPRTGVHEQFF. The CDR3 DNA follows: TGTGCCAGCAGCTTAGACCCAAGGACAGGAGTACATGAGCAGTTCTTC.